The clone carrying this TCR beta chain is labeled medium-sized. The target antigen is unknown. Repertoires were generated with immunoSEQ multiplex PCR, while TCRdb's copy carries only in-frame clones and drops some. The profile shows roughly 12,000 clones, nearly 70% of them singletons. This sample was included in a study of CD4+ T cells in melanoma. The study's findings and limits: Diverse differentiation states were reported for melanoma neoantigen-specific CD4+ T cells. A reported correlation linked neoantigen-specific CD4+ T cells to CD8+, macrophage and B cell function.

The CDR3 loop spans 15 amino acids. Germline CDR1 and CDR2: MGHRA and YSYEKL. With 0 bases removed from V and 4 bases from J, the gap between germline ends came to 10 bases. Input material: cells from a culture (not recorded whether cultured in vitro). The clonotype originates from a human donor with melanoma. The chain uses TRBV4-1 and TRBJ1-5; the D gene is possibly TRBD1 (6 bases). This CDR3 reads CASSQDEGGNQPQHF. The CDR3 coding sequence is TGCGCCAGCAGCCAAGATGAGGGGGGTAATCAGCCCCAGCATTTT.